The rows below give T cell receptor beta chains drawn from one sample of a study of long-term antiretroviral therapy in people with HIV. The repertoire was sequenced with immunoSEQ multiplex PCR; TCRdb's copy has only in-frame clones and lacks some. The profile covers 30,000 to 35,000 clones, with 97% appearing a single time and 2.5% to 3% taken by the ten largest. The material was unsorted PBMCs, obtained 6.9 years after starting antiretroviral therapy. The receptors were gathered from a young man with HIV. Each CDR3 is given with its conserved first and last residue. A D gene is named only where the DNA matches it firmly.

v_call	j_call	d_call	cdr3_nt	cdr3_aa
TRBV9	TRBJ2-2	TRBD1	TGTGCCAGCAGCGCAGGGACAGGGGGCCGGGGCGGGGAGCTGTTTTTT	CASSAGTGGRGGELFF
TRBV7-9	TRBJ1-2	.	TGTGCCAGCAGCTTAGAAGGGGAGCACTATGGCTACACCTTC	CASSLEGEHYGYTF
TRBV6-6	TRBJ2-5	.	TGTGCCAGCGTGGGGCTTTGGACCCAGTACTTC	CASVGLWTQYF
TRBV27	TRBJ1-1	.	TGTGCCAGCAGTTTAGGGGGGGCAGGCCACAATGAAGCTTTCTTT	CASSLGGAGHNEAFF
TRBV9	TRBJ1-1	.	TGTGCCAGCAGCAACGGTCCGGGCGCCGCTGAAGCTTTCTTT	CASSNGPGAAEAFF
TRBV11-2	TRBJ2-7	.	TGTGCCAGCAGCTTAGACGGCCCTACTCACTTC	CASSLDGPTHF
TRBV7-2	TRBJ2-1	.	TGTGCCAGCAGCTTCCCGGGCGGTGAGCAGTTCTTC	CASSFPGGEQFF
TRBV4-2	TRBJ2-1	TRBD2	TGTGCCAGCAGCCCGCTTAGCGGGGGGTTGTCCTACAATGAGCAGTTCTTC	CASSPLSGGLSYNEQFF
TRBV9	TRBJ2-7	.	TGTGCCAGCAGCGTAGCCCCTGGGAAGGTCCACGAGCAGTACTTC	CASSVAPGKVHEQYF
TRBV2	TRBJ2-7	.	TGTGCCAGCGGGGCGGGGCTATCCTACGAGCAGTACTTC	CASGAGLSYEQYF